What follows describes a single T cell receptor (beta chain). As yet, its antigen is unknown. CDR3 size: 15 residues. Germline V lookup: CDR1 MNHEY, CDR2 SMNVEV (reference sequence). J lost 3 bases, V lost 6 bases, and 8 bases had no gene match. This sample is drawn from a study of OX40 agonist ivuxolimab in advanced cancers. Study-wide points: Expanded peripheral T-cell antigen specificity went undetermined.

Generated by immunoSEQ multiplex PCR, the TCRdb table keeps only in-frame clones and is missing some. The data show roughly 9,500 clones, around three fifths seen once. The sequencing here drew on CD4+ or CD8+ T cells sorted from blood, taken in a trial of the OX40 agonist ivuxolimab. This chain joins TRBV27 and TRBJ1-2, with TRBD1 matching over 9 bases. This TCR came from an adult with an advanced solid tumor such as melanoma, head and neck, liver or kidney cancer. This CDR3 is CASRGHRGHDYGYTF. The CDR3 DNA reads as TGTGCCAGCAGGGGGCACAGGGGGCATGACTATGGCTACACCTTC.